Presented here are 27 T cell receptor beta chains from one specimen sequenced in a study of siplizumab effects on memory and regulatory T cells. Using immunoSEQ multiplex PCR, the repertoire was profiled, and TCRdb retains in-frame clones only, with some absent. The data contain approximately 100,000 clones, roughly 94% of them seen just once; the ten biggest clones take up about 0.6%. Sequencing used Tregs sorted from blood. The receptor set was obtained from a human donor in good health.

The chain combines TRBV6-5 with TRBJ1-3; D remains unclear. Trimming took 7 bases from V and 0 from J, leaving 4 bases between them. There are 12 residues in the CDR3. Germline V gene lookup returns CDR1 MNHEY and CDR2 SVGAGI. Here the CDR3 DNA reads TGTGCCAGCACCCTCTCTGGAAACACCATATATTTT. As protein: CASTLSGNTIYF.

CDR3 sequence: CAISLTGQGSTEAFF. CDR3 DNA: TGTGCCATCAGTTTAACGGGACAGGGGAGCACTGAAGCTTTCTTT. The chain is built from TRBV10-3 and TRBJ1-1; 10 positions agree with TRBD1. The V segment lost 5 bases and the J segment 4 bases; nucleotides outside the gene matches: 7. Germline assignment: CDR1 ENHRY and CDR2 SYGVKD. The CDR3 runs 15 residues.

This sequence joins TRBV19 and TRBJ2-3; 8 bases align to TRBD2. With V trimmed by 10 bases and J by 2 bases, 14 bases remained unmatched. This CDR3 is 16 amino acids long. Per the germline V gene, CDR1 is LNHDA and CDR2 is SQIVND (reference sequence). CDR3: CATVGSSGSPTDTQYF. The CDR3, as DNA: TGTGCCACCGTCGGGTCGAGCGGGAGCCCCACAGATACGCAGTATTTT.

There are a few counts of this clone. The chain combines TRBV6-1 with TRBJ2-1; D uncertain. V was pared by 6 bases and J by 3 bases, with 9 bases between. Germline CDR1 and CDR2: MNHNS and SASEGT. The CDR3 runs to 13 residues. This CDR3 is CASRHRFYNEQFF. As DNA, the CDR3 is TGTGCCAGCAGACACCGATTCTACAATGAGCAGTTCTTC.

J is TRBJ2-3 and V is TRBV20-1; no definite D call. Trimming took 7 bases from V and 7 from J, leaving 12 bases between them. Germline CDR1 and CDR2: DFQATT and SNEGSKA (reference sequence). The CDR3 length is 11 residues. The CDR3 loop reads CSGRKGYTQYF. Written as DNA, the CDR3 is TGCAGTGGTCGGAAAGGGTATACGCAGTATTTT.

The chain carries TRBV11-2 and TRBJ1-1; D not resolved. Trimming took off 2 bases at V and 0 bases at J, with 13 bases between the two ends. The CDR3 totals 16 residues. Germline V gene sequence: CDR1 SGHAT, CDR2 FQNNGV. CDR3: CASSLRERLMNTEAFF. CDR3 in DNA: TGTGCCAGCAGCTTAAGGGAGAGACTCATGAACACTGAAGCTTTCTTT.

The chain employs TRBV6-5 and TRBJ2-3; possibly TRBD1 or TRBD2 for D (5 bases each). V gave up 0 bases and J gave up 2 bases, with 12 bases separating them. The CDR3 contains 16 residues. Germline values: CDR1 MNHEY, CDR2 SVGAGI. The CDR3: CASSYSTAAYTDTQYF. The CDR3 DNA sequence: TGTGCCAGCAGTTACTCGACAGCGGCCTACACAGATACGCAGTATTTT.

The chain uses TRBV5-4 and TRBJ1-5; D not certain. This CDR3 comprises 14 residues. Between the trimmed V and J ends, which lost 0 bases and 3 bases, there was a span of 7 bases. Looked up from germline, CDR1 is SGHNT and CDR2 is YYREEE (reference sequence). The CDR3 here is CASSLDGYNQPQHF. As DNA, the CDR3 is TGTGCCAGCAGCTTGGACGGATACAATCAGCCCCAGCATTTT.

The genes are TRBV5-1 and TRBJ2-3; D is uncertain. Germline V CDR1 and CDR2: SGHRS, YFSETQ. Trimming removed 4 bases from V and 2 bases from J, with 5 bases in between. CDR3 size: 12 residues. The CDR3 DNA sequence: TGCGCCAGCAGCCGAACCACAGATACGCAGTATTTT. Translated, it gives CASSRTTDTQYF. The complete variable domain, with remaining parts taken from reference TRBV5-1 and TRBJ2-3, reads KAGVTQTPRYLIKTRGQQVTLSCSPISGHRSVSWYQQTPGQGLQFLFEYFSETQRNKGNFPGRFSGRQFSNSRSEMNVSTLELGDSALYLCASSRTTDTQYFGPGTRLTVL.

This chain uses TRBV28 with TRBJ1-4; perhaps TRBD1 as D (5 bases). Trimming cost V 5 bases and J 2 bases, with 18 bases left between them. The CDR3 has 17 residues. CDR1 and CDR2 (germline): MDHEN, SYDVKM. The chain's CDR3 is CASSAFEGLMTNEKLFF. CDR3 nucleotide sequence: TGTGCCAGCAGTGCCTTCGAGGGGTTAATGACTAATGAAAAACTGTTTTTT.

DNA of the CDR3: TGTGCCAGCAGTCCGGGGGGAGGTAACGGCAATCAGCCCCAGCATTTT. Translation: CASSPGGGNGNQPQHF. The genes are TRBV7-2 and TRBJ1-5; tentative D call: TRBD1 (5 bases). Trimming pared 6 bases from V and 2 bases from J, leaving 17 bases between. CDR1 and CDR2 from the germline V gene are SGHTA and FQGNSA. This CDR3 has 16 amino acids.

The chain couples TRBV7-9 to TRBJ2-1, with D possibly TRBD2 on 6 matching bases. Germline loops: CDR1 SEHNR, CDR2 FQNEAQ (reference sequence). V gave up 5 bases and J gave up 2 bases, with 13 bases separating them. The CDR3 has 15 residues. CDR3 residues: CASSPRELPYNEQFF. CDR3 sequence (DNA): TGTGCCAGCAGCCCTCGGGAGTTGCCCTACAATGAGCAGTTCTTC. Drawing the rest from reference TRBV7-9 and TRBJ2-1, the complete variable domain is DTGVSQNPRHKITKRGQNVTFRCDPISEHNRLYWYRQTLGQGPEFLTYFQNEAQLEKSRLLSDRFSAERPKGSFSTLEIQRTEQGDSAMYLCASSPRELPYNEQFFGPGTRLTVL.

V is TRBV30 and J is TRBJ2-7; 7 bases fit TRBD2. The CDR3 is made up of 14 amino acids. V shed 4 bases, J shed 0 bases, and the junction held 6 bases outside the gene matches. Germline V gene data show CDR1 as GTSNPN and CDR2 as SVGIG (reference sequence). In DNA form, the CDR3 reads TGTGCCTGGAAGGTCCGGGACTACTCCTACGAGCAGTACTTC. It encodes CAWKVRDYSYEQYF.

This rearrangement joins TRBV6-6 to TRBJ1-1; no clear D. CDR3 size: 15 residues. V gave up 6 bases and J gave up 10 bases, with 24 bases separating them. Germline loops: CDR1 MNHNY, CDR2 SVGAGI (reference sequence). CDR3 bases: TGTGCCAGCAGACGATACAGCCTCGAAGGACCCTTAGCTTTCTTT. It translates to CASRRYSLEGPLAFF.

The V gene is TRBV30, the J gene TRBJ2-3; D uncertain. Trimming removed 0 bases at V and 1 base at J, with 5 bases between. This CDR3 comprises 13 residues. Germline CDR1 reads GTSNPN; CDR2 reads SVGIG (reference sequence). DNA for the CDR3: TGTGCCTGGAGTGTACGACGCACAGATACGCAGTATTTT. This sequence encodes CAWSVRRTDTQYF.

The chain has TRBV28 and TRBJ2-3; 10 nucleotides align to TRBD2. V trimming: 3 bases; J trimming: 2 bases; junction bases outside the gene matches: 8. The germline CDR1 and CDR2 sequences are MDHEN and SYDVKM. This CDR3 comprises 17 residues. CDR3: CASSLGGLAAFTDTQYF. The CDR3 DNA sequence: TGTGCCAGCAGTTTGGGTGGACTAGCGGCATTCACAGATACGCAGTATTTT.

This clone was detected only once. V usage is TRBV20-1 and J usage is TRBJ2-7; D is unclear. This CDR3 contains 10 residues. V dropped 3 bases and J dropped 2 bases, with 2 bases sitting between them. Germline V gene lookup returns CDR1 DFQATT and CDR2 SNEGSKA (reference sequence). The CDR3 reads CSASAYEQYF. DNA of the CDR3: TGCAGTGCTAGTGCCTACGAGCAGTACTTC.

V and J are TRBV6-6 and TRBJ2-7, with D possibly matching TRBD2 (6 bases). The ends were cut back, 2 bases at V and 0 bases at J, with 11 bases in the middle. Germline V lookup: CDR1 MNHNY, CDR2 SVGAGI (reference sequence). This CDR3 has 15 amino acids. The CDR3 sequence: CASSYLTGLSYEQYF. CDR3 nucleotide sequence: TGTGCCAGCAGTTACCTCACGGGACTCTCCTACGAGCAGTACTTC.

In this sample, this clone turned up a few times. The rearrangement links TRBV7-6 to TRBJ2-5; D is ambiguous. Germline V CDR1 and CDR2: SGHVS, FNYEAQ. CDR3 length: 15 amino acids. V was shortened by 2 bases and J by 5 bases, with 15 bases between the two germline ends. CDR3 residues: CASSLWKGIGETQYF. CDR3 DNA: TGTGCCAGCAGCTTATGGAAAGGGATAGGTGAGACCCAGTACTTC.

This chain connects TRBV2 to TRBJ1-1; D might be TRBD1 (6 bases). Germline V gives CDR1 SNHLY, CDR2 FYNNEI. Trimming cost V 6 bases and J 4 bases, with 6 bases left between them. This CDR3 contains 11 residues. The DNA of the CDR3 is TGTGCCAGCAGGGACAGCACTGAAGCTTTCTTT. Residues: CASRDSTEAFF.

The count of this clone is one. The chain combines TRBV28 with TRBJ2-2; the D gene could be TRBD1 or TRBD2 (6 bases each). Trimming stripped 6 bases from V and 2 bases from J, with 16 bases between. CDR3 length: 16 residues. Germline V gene data show CDR1 as MDHEN and CDR2 as SYDVKM. CDR3 loop: CASSIRGLRNTGELFF. The CDR3 nucleotides are TGTGCCAGCAGCATCAGGGGACTCAGAAACACCGGGGAGCTGTTTTTT.

The gene calls are TRBV6-5 and TRBJ2-3; D might be TRBD1 (6 bases). CDR1 MNHEY and CDR2 SVGAGI come from the germline V gene. This CDR3 is built from 11 residues. Trimming removed 6 bases from V and 8 bases from J, with 9 bases in between. This CDR3 is CASRVRGTQYF. CDR3 in DNA: TGTGCCAGCAGGGTCAGGGGTACGCAGTATTTT.

The chain carries TRBV5-6 and TRBJ1-6; D is uncertain. Germline lookup yields CDR1 SGHDT and CDR2 YYEEEE. Trimming removed 2 bases at V and 7 bases at J, with 4 bases between. This CDR3 has 12 residues. The CDR3 sequence: CASSFGNSPLHF. Here the CDR3 DNA reads TGTGCCAGCAGCTTCGGGAATTCACCCCTCCACTTT.

This chain links TRBV2 with TRBJ1-5, with D possibly being TRBD1 (5 bases). Trimming took 3 bases from V and 6 from J, leaving 12 bases between them. Germline values: CDR1 SNHLY, CDR2 FYNNEI. The CDR3 is made up of 14 amino acids. CDR3 sequence: CASSDQGVGQPQHF. CDR3 coding DNA: TGTGCCAGCAGTGACCAGGGCGTTGGTCAGCCCCAGCATTTT.

The genes are TRBV18 and TRBJ2-1, with 14 bases aligning to TRBD2. Germline V gives CDR1 KGHSH, CDR2 LQKENI. Trimming cost V 2 bases and J 4 bases; bases outside gene matches: 4. The CDR3 consists of 17 residues. CDR3 nucleotides: TGTGCCAGCTCACCATTGACTAGCGGGAGGGGTTACAATGAGCAGTTCTTC. It encodes CASSPLTSGRGYNEQFF.

The chain combines TRBV18 with TRBJ1-1; 8 nucleotides align to TRBD1. V lost 6 bases and J lost 2; bases outside the gene matches: 5. The V gene's germline CDR1 is KGHSH and CDR2 LQKENI. The CDR3 has 14 residues. CDR3 DNA sequence: TGTGCCAGCTCCCGTGGACAGGGAAACACTGAAGCTTTCTTT. Translating it yields CASSRGQGNTEAFF.

The chain couples TRBV11-2 to TRBJ2-3; 9 nucleotides align to TRBD2. Losses at the gene ends were 1 base for V and 3 bases for J; bases not matched to a gene: 5. CDR1 and CDR2 (germline): SGHAT, FQNNGV. This CDR3 comprises 16 residues. The CDR3 nucleotides are TGTGCCAGCAGCTTAGCTGGCGGGAGGGGTACAGATACGCAGTATTTT. Its protein product is CASSLAGGRGTDTQYF. Drawing the rest from reference TRBV11-2 and TRBJ2-3, the complete variable domain is EAGVAQSPRYKIIEKRQSVAFWCNPISGHATLYWYQQILGQGPKLLIQFQNNGVVDDSQLPKDRFSAERLKGVDSTLKIQPAKLEDSAVYLCASSLAGGRGTDTQYFGPGTRLTVL.